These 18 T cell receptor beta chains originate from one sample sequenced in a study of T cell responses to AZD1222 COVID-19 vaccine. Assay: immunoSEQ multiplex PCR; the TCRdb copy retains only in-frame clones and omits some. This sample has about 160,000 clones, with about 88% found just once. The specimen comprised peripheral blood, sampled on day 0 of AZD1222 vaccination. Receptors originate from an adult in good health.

Here the CDR3 reads CSVGQGTQPQHF. CDR3 in DNA: TGCAGCGTTGGGCAGGGTACGCAGCCCCAGCATTTT. The V call is TRBV29-1, the J call TRBJ1-5; maybe TRBD1 (5 bases). This CDR3 is built from 12 residues. V lost 4 bases to trimming and J lost 7 bases, with 11 bases between them. Germline V lookup: CDR1 SQVTM, CDR2 ANQGSEA.

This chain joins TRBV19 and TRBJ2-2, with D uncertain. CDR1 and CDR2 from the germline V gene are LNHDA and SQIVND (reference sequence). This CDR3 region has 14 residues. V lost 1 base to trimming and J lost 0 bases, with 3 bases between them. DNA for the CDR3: TGTGCCAGTAGTATAGTTTCGAACACCGGGGAGCTGTTTTTT. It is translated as CASSIVSNTGELFF. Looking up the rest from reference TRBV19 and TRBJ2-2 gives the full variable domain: DGGITQSPKYLFRKEGQNVTLSCEQNLNHDAMYWYRQDPGQGLRLIYYSQIVNDFQKGDIAEGYSVSREKKESFPLTVTSAQKNPTAFYLCASSIVSNTGELFFGEGSRLTVL.

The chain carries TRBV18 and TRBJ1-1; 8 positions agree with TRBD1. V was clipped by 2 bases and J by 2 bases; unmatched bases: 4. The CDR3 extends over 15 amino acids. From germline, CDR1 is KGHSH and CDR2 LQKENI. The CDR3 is CASSPWDRLNTEAFF. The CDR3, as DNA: TGTGCCAGCTCACCATGGGACAGGCTAAACACTGAAGCTTTCTTT.

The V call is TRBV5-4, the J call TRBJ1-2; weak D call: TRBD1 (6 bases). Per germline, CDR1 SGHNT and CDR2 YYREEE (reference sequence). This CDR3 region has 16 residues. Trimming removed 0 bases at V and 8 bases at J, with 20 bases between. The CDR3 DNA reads TGTGCCAGCAGCTTGGACAGACAGGCCCTAAGAGAAGGCTACACCTTC. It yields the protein CASSLDRQALREGYTF.

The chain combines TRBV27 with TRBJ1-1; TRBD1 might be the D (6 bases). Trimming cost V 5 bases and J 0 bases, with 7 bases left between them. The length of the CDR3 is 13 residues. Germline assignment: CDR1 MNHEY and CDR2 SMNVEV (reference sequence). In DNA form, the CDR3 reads TGTGCCAGCAGTACAGGGCTGAACACTGAAGCTTTCTTT. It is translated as CASSTGLNTEAFF.

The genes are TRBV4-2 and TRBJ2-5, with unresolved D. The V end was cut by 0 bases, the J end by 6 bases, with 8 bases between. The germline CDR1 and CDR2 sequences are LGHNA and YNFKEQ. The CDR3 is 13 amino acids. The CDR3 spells CASSQDLRQTQYF. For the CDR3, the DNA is TGTGCCAGCAGCCAAGATCTCAGGCAGACCCAGTACTTC.

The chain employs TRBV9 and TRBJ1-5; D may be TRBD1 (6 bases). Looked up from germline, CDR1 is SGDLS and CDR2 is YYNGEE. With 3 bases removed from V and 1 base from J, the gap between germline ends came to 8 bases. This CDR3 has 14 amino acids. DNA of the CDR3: TGTGCCAGCAGCGGGGGGCCAAGCAATCAGCCCCAGCATTTT. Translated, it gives CASSGGPSNQPQHF. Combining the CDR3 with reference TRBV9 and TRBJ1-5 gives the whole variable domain DSGVTQTPKHLITATGQRVTLRCSPRSGDLSVYWYQQSLDQGLQFLIQYYNGEERAKGNILERFSAQQFPDLHSELNLSSLELGDSALYFCASSGGPSNQPQHFGDGTRLSIL.

The CDR3: CASSGLGGNTIYF. As DNA, the CDR3 is TGTGCCAGCAGCGGACTCGGGGGAAACACCATATATTTT. This rearrangement joins TRBV9 to TRBJ1-3; D is undetermined. The CDR3 runs to 13 residues. The ends were cut back, 3 bases at V and 4 bases at J, with 8 bases in the middle. Per the germline V gene, CDR1 is SGDLS and CDR2 is YYNGEE.

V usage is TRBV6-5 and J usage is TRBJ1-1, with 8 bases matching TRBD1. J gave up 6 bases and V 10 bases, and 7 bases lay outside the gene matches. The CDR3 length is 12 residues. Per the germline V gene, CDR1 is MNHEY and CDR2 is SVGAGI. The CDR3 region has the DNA TGTGCCACCCGCAGGACAGGGTCTGAAGCTTTCTTT. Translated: CATRRTGSEAFF.

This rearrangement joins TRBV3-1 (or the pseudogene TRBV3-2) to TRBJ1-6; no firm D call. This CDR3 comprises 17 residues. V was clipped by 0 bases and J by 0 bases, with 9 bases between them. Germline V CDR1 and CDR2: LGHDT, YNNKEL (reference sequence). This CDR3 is CASSQDIASSYNSPLHF. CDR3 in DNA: TGTGCCAGCAGCCAAGATATAGCTAGCTCCTATAATTCACCCCTCCACTTT.

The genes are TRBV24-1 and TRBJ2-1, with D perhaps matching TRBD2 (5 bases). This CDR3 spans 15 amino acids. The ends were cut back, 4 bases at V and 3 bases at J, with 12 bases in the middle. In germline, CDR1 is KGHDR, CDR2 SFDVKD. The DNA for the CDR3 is TGTGCCACCAGTGACCCGGGATCGGGCTACAATGAGCAGTTCTTC. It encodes CATSDPGSGYNEQFF.

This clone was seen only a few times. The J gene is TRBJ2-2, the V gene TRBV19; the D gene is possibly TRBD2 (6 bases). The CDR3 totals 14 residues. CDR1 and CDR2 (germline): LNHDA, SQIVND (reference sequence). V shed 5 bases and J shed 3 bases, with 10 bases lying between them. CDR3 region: CASSPGLHTGELFF. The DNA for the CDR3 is TGTGCCAGTAGTCCGGGACTTCACACCGGGGAGCTGTTTTTT.

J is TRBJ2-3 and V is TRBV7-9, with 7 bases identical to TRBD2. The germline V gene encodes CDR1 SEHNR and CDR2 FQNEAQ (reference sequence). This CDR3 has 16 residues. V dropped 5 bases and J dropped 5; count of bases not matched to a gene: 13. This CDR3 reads CASSPRLAGAVDTQYF. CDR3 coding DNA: TGTGCCAGCAGCCCCAGACTAGCCGGGGCGGTAGATACGCAGTATTTT. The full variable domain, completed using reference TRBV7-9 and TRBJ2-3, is DTGVSQNPRHKITKRGQNVTFRCDPISEHNRLYWYRQTLGQGPEFLTYFQNEAQLEKSRLLSDRFSAERPKGSFSTLEIQRTEQGDSAMYLCASSPRLAGAVDTQYFGPGTRLTVL.

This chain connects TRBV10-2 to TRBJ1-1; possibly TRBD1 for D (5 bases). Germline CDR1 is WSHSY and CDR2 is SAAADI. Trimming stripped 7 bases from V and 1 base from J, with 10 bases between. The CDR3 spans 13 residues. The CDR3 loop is CASTRDPNTEAFF. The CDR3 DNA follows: TGCGCCAGCACCCGGGACCCGAACACTGAAGCTTTCTTT.

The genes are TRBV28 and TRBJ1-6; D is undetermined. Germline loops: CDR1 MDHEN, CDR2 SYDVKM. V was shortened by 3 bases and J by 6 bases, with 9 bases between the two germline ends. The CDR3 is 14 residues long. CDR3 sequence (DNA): TGTGCCAGCAGTTTTGGCAGCCTTAATTCACCCCTCCACTTT. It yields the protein CASSFGSLNSPLHF.

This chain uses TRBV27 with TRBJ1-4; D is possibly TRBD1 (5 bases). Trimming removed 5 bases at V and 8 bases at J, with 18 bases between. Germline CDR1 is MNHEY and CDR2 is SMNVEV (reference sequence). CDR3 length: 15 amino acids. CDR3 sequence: CASSPGPWRGEKLFF. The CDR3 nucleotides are TGTGCCAGCAGTCCGGGACCTTGGAGGGGAGAAAAACTGTTTTTT.

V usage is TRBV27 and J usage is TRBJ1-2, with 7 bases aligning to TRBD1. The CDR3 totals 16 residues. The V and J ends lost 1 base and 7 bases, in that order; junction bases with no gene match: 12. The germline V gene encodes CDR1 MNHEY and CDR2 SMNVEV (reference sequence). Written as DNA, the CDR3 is TGTGCCAGCAGTTTATACCCCGACAGGGCGGAGACTGGCTACACCTTC. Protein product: CASSLYPDRAETGYTF.

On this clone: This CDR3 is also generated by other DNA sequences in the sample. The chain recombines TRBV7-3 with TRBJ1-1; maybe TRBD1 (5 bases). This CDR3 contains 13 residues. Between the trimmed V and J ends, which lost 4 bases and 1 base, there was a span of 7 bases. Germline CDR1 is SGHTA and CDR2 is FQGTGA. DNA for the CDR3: TGTGCCAGCAGCTCCGGACAGAACACTGAAGCTTTCTTT. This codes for CASSSGQNTEAFF.